This TCR beta chain appears in the sequencing data of a study of shared clonotypes between healthy human individuals. CDR3 length equals 10 residues. The germline V and J ends were trimmed by 5 bases and 6 bases, with 7 bases remaining between them. Per the germline V gene, CDR1 is DFQATT and CDR2 is SNEGSKA (reference sequence). Profiling relied on immunoSEQ multiplex PCR, and the TCRdb table lists in-frame clones only, not all of them. The sample lists fewer than 400,000 clones; 74% were seen once. The sample was memory CD4+ T cells sorted from blood. As to subset: CD45RA-negative fraction. The V gene is TRBV20-1, the J gene TRBJ1-2; D gene ambiguous. This TCR came from a man between 25 and 39 years old in good health. The CDR3 spells CSARSNGYTF. DNA for the CDR3: TGCAGTGCTCGTTCCAATGGCTACACCTTC.